The 14 T cell receptor beta chains in this list originate from one sample, sequenced in a study of blood T cell repertoires in COVID-19. Some clones are missing from TCRdb's copy, which holds only in-frame ones; the method was immunoSEQ multiplex PCR. The sample records roughly 280,000 clones, around 90% being singletons. Input material: peripheral blood. The receptors come from a man aged 50 to 59 with acute or convalescent COVID-19.

The chain has TRBV10-1 and TRBJ2-3, with D possibly being TRBD2 (6 bases). The V end was cut by 7 bases, the J end by 6 bases, with 14 bases between. The CDR3 has 13 residues. The germline V gene encodes CDR1 WNHNN and CDR2 SYGVQD (reference sequence). CDR3 nucleotides: TGCGCCAGCACCCTGGACCGGGGGGATACGCAGTATTTT. It encodes CASTLDRGDTQYF.

This clone was observed a single time. J is TRBJ1-1 and V is TRBV12-3 or TRBV12-4; 9 nucleotides match TRBD1. V shed 6 bases and J 7 bases; nucleotides not matched to a gene: 3. The CDR3 extends over 12 amino acids. The CDR3 region has the DNA TGTGCCAGCAGGACAGGGGGGAATGAAGCTTTCTTT. Residues: CASRTGGNEAFF.

The genes are TRBV27 and TRBJ1-1; 9 bases align to TRBD1. Losses at the gene ends were 0 bases for V and 3 bases for J; bases not matched to a gene: 11. The V gene's germline CDR1 is MNHEY and CDR2 SMNVEV (reference sequence). The CDR3 extends over 18 amino acids. The CDR3 coding sequence is TGTGCCAGCAGTTTATCCCCTGGGACAGGGAGGGGGCACACTGAAGCTTTCTTT. Its translation: CASSLSPGTGRGHTEAFF.

This sequence joins TRBV4-2 and TRBJ2-1; 7 bases are a match to TRBD2. Germline CDR1 LGHNA, CDR2 YNFKEQ. J gave up 4 bases and V 3 bases, and 6 bases lay outside the gene matches. The CDR3 has 15 amino acids. CDR3 nucleotides: TGTGCCAGCAGCCACTCCGGGACTAAGTACAATGAGCAGTTCTTC. The encoded protein is CASSHSGTKYNEQFF.

The genes are TRBV7-9 and TRBJ2-7; possible D gene TRBD1, 5 bases. The CDR3 runs 16 residues. Trimming pared 6 bases from V and 3 bases from J, leaving 21 bases between. Germline V gene lookup returns CDR1 SEHNR and CDR2 FQNEAQ (reference sequence). CDR3 sequence: CASSPAWTSYDYEQYF. CDR3 DNA: TGTGCCAGCAGTCCCGCCTGGACAAGCTATGACTACGAGCAGTACTTC. Based on the CDR3 plus reference TRBV7-9 and TRBJ2-7, the full variable domain is DTGVSQNPRHKITKRGQNVTFRCDPISEHNRLYWYRQTLGQGPEFLTYFQNEAQLEKSRLLSDRFSAERPKGSFSTLEIQRTEQGDSAMYLCASSPAWTSYDYEQYFGPGTRLTVT.

The rearrangement joins TRBV19 to TRBJ1-1; 7 nucleotides agree with TRBD1. Germline lookup yields CDR1 LNHDA and CDR2 SQIVND (reference sequence). Trimming at V came to 6 bases and at J to 4 bases, leaving 8 bases not matched to a gene. This CDR3 is built from 14 residues. CDR3 in amino acids: CASRNDGTATEAFF. For the CDR3, the DNA is TGTGCCAGTAGAAACGACGGGACAGCCACTGAAGCTTTCTTT.

This sequence joins TRBV11-3 and TRBJ2-1, with D possibly matching TRBD2 (5 bases). Trimming shortened V by 3 bases and J by 6 bases, and 9 bases separated the two germline ends. Germline V CDR1 and CDR2: SGHNT, YENEEA. This CDR3 has 13 residues. CDR3 sequence (DNA): TGTGCCAGCAGCTTCGGGGTCGGCAATGAGCAGTTCTTC. It is translated as CASSFGVGNEQFF.

V is TRBV5-1 and J is TRBJ1-1; D is unclear. The V gene lost 2 bases and the J gene lost 4 bases, with 12 bases spanning the gap. Germline assignment: CDR1 SGHRS and CDR2 YFSETQ. The CDR3 has 14 residues. The CDR3 loop reads CASSFNEGSTEAFF. CDR3 coding DNA: TGCGCCAGCAGCTTCAATGAGGGAAGCACTGAAGCTTTCTTT.

CDR3 nucleotide sequence: TGCGCCAGCAGCTCCGGACGGGGAGCAGCTTTCTTT. Its protein product is CASSSGRGAAFF. The V call is TRBV5-1, the J call TRBJ1-1; D ambiguous. The CDR3 has 12 residues. V was shortened by 3 bases and J by 10 bases, with 13 bases between the two germline ends. The V gene's germline CDR1 is SGHRS and CDR2 YFSETQ.

V is TRBV5-1 and J is TRBJ2-2; D may be TRBD2 (6 bases). V was pared by 3 bases and J by 0 bases, with 9 bases between. The CDR3 runs 15 residues. Germline V gene lookup returns CDR1 SGHRS and CDR2 YFSETQ. The CDR3: CASSSRETNTGELFF. CDR3 DNA sequence: TGCGCCAGCAGCTCCCGGGAGACGAACACCGGGGAGCTGTTTTTT.

This sequence joins TRBV9 and TRBJ2-7; 8 nucleotides agree with TRBD1. The CDR3 runs 15 residues. V shed 0 bases, J shed 3 bases, and the junction held 5 bases outside the gene matches. Germline lookup yields CDR1 SGDLS and CDR2 YYNGEE. Here the CDR3 reads CASSVGPTGGYEQYF. The CDR3 region has the DNA TGTGCCAGCAGCGTAGGCCCCACAGGGGGCTACGAGCAGTACTTC.

The chain combines TRBV3-1 (or the pseudogene TRBV3-2) with TRBJ2-4; possibly TRBD1 for D (6 bases). Looked up from germline, CDR1 is LGHDT and CDR2 is YNNKEL (reference sequence). This CDR3 has 17 residues. The V end was cut by 0 bases, the J end by 0 bases, with 12 bases between. Written as DNA, the CDR3 is TGTGCCAGCAGCCAAGAGTGGCAAGGGGGAGCCAAAAACATTCAGTACTTC. It specifies CASSQEWQGGAKNIQYF.

This clone showed up just a few times. J is TRBJ2-1 and V is TRBV29-1, with 8 bases identical to TRBD2. Germline trimming cut 6 bases from V and 4 bases from J; bases unmatched to any gene: 5. Germline CDR1 SQVTM, CDR2 ANQGSEA. The length of the CDR3 is 13 residues. The CDR3 region has the DNA TGCAGCGTCGGTAGCGGGGTTTACAATGAGCAGTTCTTC. Amino acids: CSVGSGVYNEQFF.

This clone has only a few counts. This same CDR3 is encoded by further DNA sequences in the sample. The gene calls are TRBV3-1 (or the pseudogene TRBV3-2) and TRBJ2-5; D not resolved. The CDR3 consists of 12 residues. Trimming took 4 bases from V and 2 from J, leaving 5 bases between them. The germline gives CDR1 LGHDT, CDR2 YNNKEL (reference sequence). The CDR3 sequence: CASSLLQETQYF. The CDR3, as DNA: TGTGCCAGCAGCCTACTTCAAGAGACCCAGTACTTC.